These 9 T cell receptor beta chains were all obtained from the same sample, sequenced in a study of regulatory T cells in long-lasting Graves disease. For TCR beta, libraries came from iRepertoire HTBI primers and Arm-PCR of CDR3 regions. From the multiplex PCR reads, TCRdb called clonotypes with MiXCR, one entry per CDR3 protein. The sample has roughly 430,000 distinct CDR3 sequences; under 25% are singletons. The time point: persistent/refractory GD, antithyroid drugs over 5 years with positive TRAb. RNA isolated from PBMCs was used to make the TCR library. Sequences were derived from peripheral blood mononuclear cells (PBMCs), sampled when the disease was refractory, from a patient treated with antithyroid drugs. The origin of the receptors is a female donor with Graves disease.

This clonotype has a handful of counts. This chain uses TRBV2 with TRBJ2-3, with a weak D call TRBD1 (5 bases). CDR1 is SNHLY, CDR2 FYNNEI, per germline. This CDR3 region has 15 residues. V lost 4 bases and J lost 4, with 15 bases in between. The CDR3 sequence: CASSGSGIFADTQYF. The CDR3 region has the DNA TGTGCCAGCAGTGGGTCAGGGATCTTTGCAGATACGCAGTATTTT.

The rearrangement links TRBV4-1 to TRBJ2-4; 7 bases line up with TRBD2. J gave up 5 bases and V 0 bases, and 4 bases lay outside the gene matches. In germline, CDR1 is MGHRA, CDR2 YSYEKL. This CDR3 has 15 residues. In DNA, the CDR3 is TGCGCCAGCAGCCAAGAGGGTAGCGGGCAAAACATTCAGTACTTC. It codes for CASSQEGSGQNIQYF.

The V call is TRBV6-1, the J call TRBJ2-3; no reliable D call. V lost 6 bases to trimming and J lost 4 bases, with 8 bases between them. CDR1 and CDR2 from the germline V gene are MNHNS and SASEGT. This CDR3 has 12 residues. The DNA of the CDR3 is TGTGCCAGCAGATCCCCATCAGATACGCAGTATTTT. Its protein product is CASRSPSDTQYF.

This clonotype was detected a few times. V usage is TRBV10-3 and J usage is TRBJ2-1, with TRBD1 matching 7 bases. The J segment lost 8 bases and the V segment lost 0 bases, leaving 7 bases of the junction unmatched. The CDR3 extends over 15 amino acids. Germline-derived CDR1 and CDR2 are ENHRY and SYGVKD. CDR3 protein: CAISESPNRGDEQFF. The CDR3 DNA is TGTGCCATCAGTGAGTCGCCAAACAGGGGCGATGAGCAGTTCTTC.

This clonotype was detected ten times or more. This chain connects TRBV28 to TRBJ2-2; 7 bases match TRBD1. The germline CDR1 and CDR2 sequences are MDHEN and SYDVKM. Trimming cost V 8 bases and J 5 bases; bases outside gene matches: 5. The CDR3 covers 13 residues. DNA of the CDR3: TGTGCCAGCCTTCAACAGGGGACCGGGGAGCTGTTTTTT. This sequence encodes CASLQQGTGELFF.

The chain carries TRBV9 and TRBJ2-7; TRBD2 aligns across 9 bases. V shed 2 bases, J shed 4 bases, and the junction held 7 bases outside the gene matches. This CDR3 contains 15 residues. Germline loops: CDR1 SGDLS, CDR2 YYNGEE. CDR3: CASSVGSGRGYEQYF. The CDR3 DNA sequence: TGTGCCAGCAGCGTTGGTAGCGGGAGAGGTTACGAGCAGTACTTC.

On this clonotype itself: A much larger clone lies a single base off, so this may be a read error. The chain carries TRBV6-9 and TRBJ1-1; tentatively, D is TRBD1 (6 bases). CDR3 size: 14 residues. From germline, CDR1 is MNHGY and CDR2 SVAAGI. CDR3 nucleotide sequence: TGTGCCAGCAGTTACACAGGGACGAACGCTGAAGCTTTCTTT. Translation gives CASSYTGTNAEAFF.

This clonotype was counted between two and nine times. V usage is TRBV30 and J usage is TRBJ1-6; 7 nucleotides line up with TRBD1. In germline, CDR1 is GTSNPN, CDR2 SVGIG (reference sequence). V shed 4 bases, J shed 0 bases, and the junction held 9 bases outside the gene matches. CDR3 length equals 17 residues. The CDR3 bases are TGTGCCTGGACCGGCAACAGGGGCAGCTCCTATAATTCACCCCTCCACTTT. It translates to CAWTGNRGSSYNSPLHF. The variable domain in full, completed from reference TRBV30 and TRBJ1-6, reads SQTIHQWPATLVQPVGSPLSLECTVEGTSNPNLYWYRQAAGRGLQLLFYSVGIGQISSEVPQNLSASRPQDRQFILSSKKLLLSDSGFYLCAWTGNRGSSYNSPLHFGNGTRLTVT.

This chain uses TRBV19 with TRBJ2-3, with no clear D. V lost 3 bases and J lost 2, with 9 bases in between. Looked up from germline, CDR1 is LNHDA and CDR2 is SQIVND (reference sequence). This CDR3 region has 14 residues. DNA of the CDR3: TGTGCCAGTAGTATGAGCACGATCACAGATACGCAGTATTTT. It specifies CASSMSTITDTQYF. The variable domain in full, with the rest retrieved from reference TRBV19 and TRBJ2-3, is DGGITQSPKYLFRKEGQNVTLSCEQNLNHDAMYWYRQDPGQGLRLIYYSQIVNDFQKGDIAEGYSVSREKKESFPLTVTSAQKNPTAFYLCASSMSTITDTQYFGPGTRLTVL.